These 10 T cell receptor beta chains originate from one sample sequenced in a study of blood T cell repertoires in COVID-19. Produced via immunoSEQ multiplex PCR; TCRdb's table is partial and in-frame only. The profile shows 250,000 or so clones, 75% to 90% of them singletons. Sequencing input: peripheral blood. Receptors were obtained from a woman under 40 with active or convalescent COVID-19.

The V and J genes are TRBV7-9 and TRBJ1-3; D perhaps matches TRBD1 (6 bases). The CDR3 spans 15 residues. V was trimmed by 5 bases and J by 2 bases, leaving 13 bases between them. Germline lookup yields CDR1 SEHNR and CDR2 FQNEAQ (reference sequence). CDR3 sequence reads: CASSPRTAAGNTIYF. CDR3 coding DNA: TGTGCCAGCAGCCCCCGGACAGCGGCTGGAAACACCATATATTTT.

The chain joins TRBV7-2 to TRBJ2-7; 9 bases are shared with TRBD1. With V trimmed by 8 bases and J by 6 bases, 8 bases remained unmatched. CDR1 is SGHTA, CDR2 FQGNSA, per germline. This CDR3 is built from 13 residues. CDR3 region: CASSRDRVGEQYF. The CDR3 DNA reads as TGTGCCAGCTCCCGGGACAGGGTGGGCGAGCAGTACTTC.

This clone is a singleton in its sample. V gene TRBV15 combines with J gene TRBJ1-3, with D possibly matching TRBD1 (6 bases). This CDR3 is built from 17 residues. V was pared by 0 bases and J by 3 bases, with 15 bases between. The germline CDR1 and CDR2 sequences are LNHNV and YYDKDF (reference sequence). CDR3 loop: CATSRDTPRGSGNTIYF. Written as DNA, the CDR3 is TGTGCCACCAGCAGAGATACGCCCAGGGGAAGTGGAAACACCATATATTTT.

This rearrangement joins TRBV6-4 to TRBJ1-5; the match to TRBD1 covers 7 bases. Germline V CDR1 and CDR2: MRHNA, SNTAGT. V gave up 0 bases and J gave up 4 bases; unmatched junction bases: 3. There are 15 residues in the CDR3. In DNA form, the CDR3 reads TGTGCCAGCAGTGACTCCCCGACAGGGAATCAGCCCCAGCATTTT. Its protein product is CASSDSPTGNQPQHF.

V is TRBV7-9 and J is TRBJ1-2; no clear D gene. CDR1 SEHNR and CDR2 FQNEAQ come from the germline V gene (reference sequence). The CDR3 runs 12 residues. Trimming shortened V by 2 bases and J by 5 bases, and 6 bases separated the two germline ends. For the CDR3, the DNA is TGTGCCAGCAGCTTAACGGGGTATGGCTACACCTTC. Protein sequence: CASSLTGYGYTF.

This clone showed up just a few times. The chain links TRBV12-3 or TRBV12-4 to TRBJ1-2; unclear D gene. The V gene lost 6 bases and the J gene lost 6 bases, with 14 bases spanning the gap. The CDR3 runs to 13 residues. In DNA, the CDR3 is TGTGCCAGCAGCACGTCCAGGTCGAATGGCTACACCTTC. As protein: CASSTSRSNGYTF.

The chain is built from TRBV28 and TRBJ1-1; D not certain. Between the trimmed V and J ends, which lost 6 bases and 7 bases, there was a span of 12 bases. From germline, CDR1 is MDHEN and CDR2 SYDVKM. This CDR3 is built from 12 residues. DNA of the CDR3: TGTGCCAGCAGGTTTGAAGAGGGTGAAGCTTTCTTT. This codes for CASRFEEGEAFF.

The chain recombines TRBV15 with TRBJ2-5; TRBD2 matches at 9 bases. Germline V gives CDR1 LNHNV, CDR2 YYDKDF (reference sequence). Trimming cost V 1 base and J 1 base; bases outside gene matches: 4. CDR3 length: 16 amino acids. The CDR3 coding sequence is TGTGCCACCAGCAGAGTTACGACTAGCGGCCAAGAGACCCAGTACTTC. This translates into CATSRVTTSGQETQYF.

The chain is built from TRBV5-1 and TRBJ1-1, with no clear D. The CDR3 covers 14 residues. Deletions cut 0 bases from V and 5 bases from J, with 11 bases between. Germline V gives CDR1 SGHRS, CDR2 YFSETQ. CDR3 nucleotide sequence: TGCGCCAGCAGCTTGGCCCGTCGGGAGACTGAAGCTTTCTTT. Translation gives CASSLARRETEAFF.

This chain joins TRBV10-3 and TRBJ2-5; D possibly corresponds to TRBD2 (6 bases). Germline CDR1 and CDR2: ENHRY and SYGVKD. This CDR3 spans 16 amino acids. With 4 bases removed from V and 2 bases from J, the gap between germline ends came to 17 bases. The DNA of the CDR3 is TGTGCCATCAGTGGTTTAAGGGAGACTAGTCAAGAGACCCAGTACTTC. It is translated as CAISGLRETSQETQYF.